What follows is one T cell receptor beta chain and its context. Assay: immunoSEQ multiplex PCR; the TCRdb copy retains only in-frame clones and omits some. The sample records some 700,000 clones, around nine tenths being singletons. The source of the sample is a study of shared T cell receptors in the human thymus. These data were likewise used in another study, on human thymus T cells. That study adds: Thymic samples were excised during corrective heart operations.

The specimen sequenced was thymocytes. The source of this sequence is a boy younger than two with a congenital heart defect.

The CDR3 DNA is TGCAGCGCCTCAGGGACTAGCGGGAGGGTCTCCTACAATGAGCAGTTCTTC. This codes for CSASGTSGRVSYNEQFF. V and J are TRBV29-1 and TRBJ2-1, with 16 bases identical to TRBD2. The V segment lost 7 bases and the J segment 0 bases; nucleotides outside the gene matches: 6. The CDR3 is 17 residues long. Per germline, CDR1 SQVTM and CDR2 ANQGSEA.